This TCR beta chain was identified in a study of beta chain features in type 1 diabetes. Findings of the study overall: High TCR expression in some cells could lead to their over-representation in cDNA sequencing.

This clone was counted a few times. Its specificity is not known. Expressed TCRB transcripts were sequenced, since all the RNA that had been isolated was reverse transcribed. TCRdb's table, derived via immunoSEQ multiplex PCR, lists solely in-frame clones and lacks some. Found here are about half a million clones, 10% to 12% of them singletons; the top ten hold more than 0.045%. Blood was drawn once from each donor into heparinised tubes. The draws averaged about 110 mL. Purity exceeded 95% in all sorted populations. Source material: naive CD4+ T cells from blood. This clonotype was sampled from a woman in her late teens or twenties in good health.

The CDR3 coding sequence is TGTGCCACCCTCGAAATCCAGCAGTACTTC. Encoded protein: CATLEIQQYF. The V gene is TRBV25-1, the J gene TRBJ2-5, with D unresolved. Germline CDR1 reads MGHDK; CDR2 reads SYGVNS. This CDR3 has 10 amino acids. Deletions cut 10 bases from V and 11 bases from J, with 14 bases between. Full variable domain (outside the CDR3, taken from reference TRBV25-1 and TRBJ2-5): EADIYQTPRYLVIGTGKKITLECSQTMGHDKMYWYQQDPGMELHLIHYSYGVNSTEKGDLSSESTVSRIRTEHFPLTLESARPSHTSQYLCATLEIQQYFGPGTRLLVL.